This TCR beta chain is drawn from a study of tissue T cells after allogeneic stem cell transplantation (dated by TCRdb to between 2021 and 2023). For the study in its entirety: The study profiled TCR beta repertoires in many tissues obtained from research autopsies of patients with and without GVHD, and also in mouse models of GVHD. On the human side, the study was prospective and observational, with no blinding or randomization. Broader findings and caveats from the paper: Which tissue TCRs were alloreactive or antigen-specific was not determined in the study, and some clones might have been persisting host cells. Within patients, how anatomically similar the tissues were was a key factor in shaping TCR repertoire composition, regardless of disease or transplant status. In both patients and mice, T cells from blood and spleen covered only a limited part of the TCR repertoire found in tissues. Sampling depth was acknowledged as a limitation, and the patient cohort was both small and clinically heterogeneous. Few T cell clones were found to be shared across patients, but shared repertoire signatures across patients were revealed in a tissue-specific fashion by motif-based clustering.

In regard to this clone: Its recognized antigen is unknown. The gene names and germline sequences given are murine. The read stops 1 residue short of the end of the CDR3; the missing end is completed from the germline J gene. The same CDR3 can be traced to other DNA sequences in this sample.

Trimming removed 4 bases from V and 4 bases from J; the gene matches leave 3 bases unexplained. Counted from cysteine to phenylalanine, this CDR3 has 14 amino acids. Part of the CDR3 DNA is given, 39 bases translated from base 1. Reading the germline V gene (reference sequence) gives CDR1 FNHDT and CDR2 SITEND. Libraries came from the immunoSEQ multiplex PCR assay. TCRbeta CDR3 sequencing was done by Adaptive Biotechnologies at survey depth, reporting CDR3 sequences, V/J genes, productive frequency and template counts. TCR beta CDR3 regions were amplified from genomic DNA rather than RNA. On the study's bioinformatics: Jensen-Shannon divergence was used to quantify pairwise repertoire overlap between tissues, with a value of 1 meaning complete divergence and a value of 0 meaning identical repertoires. Tissues were clustered by single-linkage agglomerative hierarchical clustering of pairwise JSD values, and the clustering results were displayed as dendrograms. All patient samples were analyzed with GLIPH2 using simulation_depth 1000, kmer_min_depth 3 and cdr3_length_cutoff 8, and only groups containing more than two unique CDR3s were kept. A standardized tissue-overlap score was calculated by extrapolating Jaccard GLIPH-group overlap across patients to a standard repertoire size of 1000 clones. Associations of diversity with clinical or experimental variables used linear mixed-effect models with tissue fixed effects and individual random effects. The clones in this table, taken by TCRdb from immuneACCESS, are in-frame only. Not every clone is retained; where verified, under half of the shortfall comes from an unresolved V gene, and the cause of the rest is unknown. V, J and clone size are taken as reported in that table, and D and trimming were inferred from the DNA itself. This sample holds tens of thousands of clones; approximately 70% were observed only once. The top ten clonotypes cover 0.45% to 0.7% of the sample.

The source material was sorted cells pooled from one or two spleens. This receptor was obtained from a pool of C57BL/6 mice in good health. The sequence joins TRBV19 to TRBJ1-3; 9 nucleotides in the junction match TRBD1. The CDR3 protein sequence reads: CASSPDRGGNTLYF. The DNA read from the CDR3 is TGTGCCAGCAGTCCGGACAGGGGAGGAAATACGCTCTAT. Joined to the reference TRBV19 and TRBJ1-3 proteins, this CDR3 gives the full variable domain: GGIITQTPKFLIGQEGQKLTLKCQQNFNHDTMYWYRQDSGKGLRLIYYSITENDLQKGDLSEGYDASREKKSSFSLTVTSAQKNEMAVFLCASSPDRGGNTLYFGEGSRLIVV.